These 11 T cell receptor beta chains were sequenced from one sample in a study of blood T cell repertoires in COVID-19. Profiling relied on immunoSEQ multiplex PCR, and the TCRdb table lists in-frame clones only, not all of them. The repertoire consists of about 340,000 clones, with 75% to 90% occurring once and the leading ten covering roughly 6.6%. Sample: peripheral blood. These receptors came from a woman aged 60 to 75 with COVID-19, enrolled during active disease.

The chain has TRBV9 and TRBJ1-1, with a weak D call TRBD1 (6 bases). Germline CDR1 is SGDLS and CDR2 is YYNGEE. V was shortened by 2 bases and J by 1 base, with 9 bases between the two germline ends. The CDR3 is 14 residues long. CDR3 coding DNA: TGTGCCAGCAGCGTCCTACAGGGGAACACTGAAGCTTTCTTT. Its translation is CASSVLQGNTEAFF. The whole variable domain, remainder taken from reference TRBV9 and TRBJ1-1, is DSGVTQTPKHLITATGQRVTLRCSPRSGDLSVYWYQQSLDQGLQFLIQYYNGEERAKGNILERFSAQQFPDLHSELNLSSLELGDSALYFCASSVLQGNTEAFFGQGTRLTVV.

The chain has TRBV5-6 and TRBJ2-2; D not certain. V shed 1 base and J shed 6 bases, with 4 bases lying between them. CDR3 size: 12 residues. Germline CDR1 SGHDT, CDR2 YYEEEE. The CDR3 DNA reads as TGTGCCAGCAGCTTGTTCTCCGGGGAGCTGTTTTTT. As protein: CASSLFSGELFF.

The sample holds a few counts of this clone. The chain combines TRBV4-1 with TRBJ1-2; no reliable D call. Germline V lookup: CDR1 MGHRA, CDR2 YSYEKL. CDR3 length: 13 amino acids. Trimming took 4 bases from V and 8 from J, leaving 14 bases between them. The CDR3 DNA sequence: TGCGCCAGCAGCCGAGATCGATTCGAGGGCTACACCTTC. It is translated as CASSRDRFEGYTF.

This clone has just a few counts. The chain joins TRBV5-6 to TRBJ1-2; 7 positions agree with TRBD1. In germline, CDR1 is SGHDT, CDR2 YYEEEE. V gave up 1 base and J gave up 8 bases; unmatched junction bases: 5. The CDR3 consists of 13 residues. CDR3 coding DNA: TGTGCCAGCAGCTTGCAGGACAGGCAGGGCTACACCTTC. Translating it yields CASSLQDRQGYTF.

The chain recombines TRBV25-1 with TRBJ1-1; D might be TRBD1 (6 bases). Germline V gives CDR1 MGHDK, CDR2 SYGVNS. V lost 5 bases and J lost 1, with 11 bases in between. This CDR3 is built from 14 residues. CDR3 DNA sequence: TGTGCCAGCAGTCCCTGGACAGCGAACACTGAAGCTTTCTTT. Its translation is CASSPWTANTEAFF.

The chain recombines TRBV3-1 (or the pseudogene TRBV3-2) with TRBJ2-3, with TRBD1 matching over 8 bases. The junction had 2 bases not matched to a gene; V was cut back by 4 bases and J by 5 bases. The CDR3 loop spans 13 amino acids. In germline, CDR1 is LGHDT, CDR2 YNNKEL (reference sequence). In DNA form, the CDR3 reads TGTGCCAGCAGCCTGGGGACAGGAGATACGCAGTATTTT. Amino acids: CASSLGTGDTQYF.

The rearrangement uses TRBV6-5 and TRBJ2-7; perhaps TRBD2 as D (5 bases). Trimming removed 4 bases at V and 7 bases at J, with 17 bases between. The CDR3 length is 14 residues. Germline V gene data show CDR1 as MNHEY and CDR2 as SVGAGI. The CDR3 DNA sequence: TGTGCCAGCAGTTCCTTCGGGGTCCTAGGGGAGCAGTACTTC. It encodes CASSSFGVLGEQYF.

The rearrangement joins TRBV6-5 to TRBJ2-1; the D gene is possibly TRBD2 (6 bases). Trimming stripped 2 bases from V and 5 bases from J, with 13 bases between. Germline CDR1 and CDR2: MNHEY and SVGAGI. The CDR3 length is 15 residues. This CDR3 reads CASSYGSPGDNEQFF. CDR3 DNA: TGTGCCAGCAGTTACGGGTCTCCGGGGGACAATGAGCAGTTCTTC.

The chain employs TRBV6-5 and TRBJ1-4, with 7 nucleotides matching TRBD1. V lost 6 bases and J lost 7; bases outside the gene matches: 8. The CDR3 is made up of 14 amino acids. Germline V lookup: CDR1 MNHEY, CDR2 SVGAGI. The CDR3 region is CASRRGQGGEKLFF. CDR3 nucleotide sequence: TGTGCCAGCAGAAGGGGGCAGGGGGGTGAAAAACTGTTTTTT.

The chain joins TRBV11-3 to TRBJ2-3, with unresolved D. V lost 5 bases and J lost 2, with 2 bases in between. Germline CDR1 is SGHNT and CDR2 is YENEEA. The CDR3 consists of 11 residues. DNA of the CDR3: TGTGCCAGCAGCCTCACAGATACGCAGTATTTT. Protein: CASSLTDTQYF.

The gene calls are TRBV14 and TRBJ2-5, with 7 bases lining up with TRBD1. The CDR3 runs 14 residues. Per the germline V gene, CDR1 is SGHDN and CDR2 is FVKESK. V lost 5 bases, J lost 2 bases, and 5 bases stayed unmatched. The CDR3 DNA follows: TGTGCCAGCAGCTACAGGGGTTTTCAAGAGACCCAGTACTTC. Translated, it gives CASSYRGFQETQYF.